This T cell receptor beta chain was sequenced for a study of CD8+ T cells in alopecia areata. Study conclusions and caveats: Tofacitinib significantly reduced both scalp clonality and expanded CD8+ clones among the top 100.

The sequencing template was cDNA reverse transcribed from extracted RNA. Measured with immunoSEQ multiplex PCR; TCRdb has only the in-frame clones, and not every one. The sample lists about 200,000 clones; roughly 64% were seen once. This CDR3 comprises 13 residues. V trimming: 2 bases; J trimming: 12 bases; junction bases outside the gene matches: 3. CDR1 is SGHTA, CDR2 FQGTGA, per germline. As for treatment: oral pan-JAK inhibitor, 5-10 mg twice daily. Comment on this clone: The antigen remains unidentified.

The J gene is TRBJ2-1, the V gene TRBV7-3; 11 nucleotides agree with TRBD2. This TCR was sampled from a human donor with alopecia areata. This sample comprised CD4+ T cells sorted from blood, obtained at week 24, from a patient treated with tofacitinib. The CDR3 bases are TGTGCCAGCAGCTTAGTAGCGGGAGGGTCGCAGTTCTTC. Protein product: CASSLVAGGSQFF.